This entry lists 24 T cell receptor beta chains sequenced from one sample in a study of cytomegalovirus exposure and HLA in healthy donors. A multiplex PCR was run with 60 Vbeta primers and 13 Jbeta primers. Sequencing used immunoSEQ multiplex PCR; TCRdb keeps in-frame clones, though not all of them. The repertoire holds 100,000 to 150,000 clones, with about 80% as singletons. The sequenced material came from PBMCs. The receptor set was obtained from a woman in her forties or fifties in good health and CMV-seronegative.

V and J are TRBV18 and TRBJ2-2, with D perhaps matching TRBD1 (5 bases). Trimming cost V 3 bases and J 0 bases, with 8 bases left between them. This CDR3 contains 15 residues. The V gene's germline CDR1 is KGHSH and CDR2 LQKENI. The CDR3 is CASSPDTTNTGELFF. The CDR3 DNA reads TGTGCCAGCTCACCGGACACCACGAACACCGGGGAGCTGTTTTTT.

This clone was found a few times. V is TRBV18 and J is TRBJ2-5; TRBD1 might be the D (6 bases). Germline assignment: CDR1 KGHSH and CDR2 LQKENI. The CDR3 totals 13 residues. Trimming took off 6 bases at V and 4 bases at J, with 12 bases between the two ends. The CDR3 DNA follows: TGTGCCAGCTCCCAGGGGTTTTTAGAGACCCAGTACTTC. Its protein product is CASSQGFLETQYF.

The J gene is TRBJ2-7, the V gene TRBV19; TRBD2 matches 7 bases. Germline V lookup: CDR1 LNHDA, CDR2 SQIVND (reference sequence). The CDR3 is 14 amino acids. The V gene end was trimmed by 5 bases and the J gene end by 1 base; junction bases not matched to a gene: 5. This chain's CDR3 is CASSLGGRSYEQYF. The CDR3, as DNA: TGTGCCAGTAGTCTCGGGGGGAGGTCCTACGAGCAGTACTTC.

V gene TRBV5-4 combines with J gene TRBJ2-5; possibly TRBD2 for D (5 bases). The DNA end is a closer match to TRBJ2-7, so the J assignment may be wrong. The CDR3 has 14 residues. CDR1 is SGHNT and CDR2 is YYREEE in the germline V gene (reference sequence). The CDR3 loop reads CASSLVPGSYEQYF. The DNA for the CDR3 is TGTGCCAGCAGCTTGGTGCCGGGGAGCTACGAGCAGTACTTC.

The chain links TRBV6-6 to TRBJ2-5; a weak D match, TRBD2 (5 bases). The CDR3 runs to 14 residues. In germline, CDR1 is MNHNY, CDR2 SVGAGI (reference sequence). Trimming pared 6 bases from V and 6 bases from J, leaving 17 bases between. For the CDR3, the DNA is TGTGCCAGCAGCCATGACACGGACGGGAAGACCCAGTACTTC. Its protein product is CASSHDTDGKTQYF.

This clone has only a few counts. The V call is TRBV5-1, the J call TRBJ2-1; 8 bases fit TRBD2. CDR1 is SGHRS, CDR2 YFSETQ, per germline. With 5 bases clipped from V and 7 bases from J, the junction kept 11 bases outside the gene matches. CDR3 size: 15 residues. CDR3: CASSQGRTSSNEQFF. The CDR3 bases are TGCGCCAGCAGTCAGGGCCGGACTAGCAGTAATGAGCAGTTCTTC.

V is TRBV9 and J is TRBJ2-3; the match to TRBD2 covers 9 bases. Germline assignment: CDR1 SGDLS and CDR2 YYNGEE. J lost 0 bases, V lost 6 bases, and 5 bases had no gene match. This CDR3 has 15 residues. CDR3 region: CASNLAGVSTDTQYF. The CDR3, as DNA: TGTGCCAGCAACTTAGCGGGAGTGAGCACAGATACGCAGTATTTT.

The gene calls are TRBV9 and TRBJ2-3, with D perhaps TRBD1 (5 bases). Trimming took off 4 bases at V and 5 bases at J, with 17 bases between the two ends. Germline CDR1 reads SGDLS; CDR2 reads YYNGEE. The CDR3 length is 15 residues. CDR3 nucleotides: TGTGCCAGCAGCCCCACCCTCAGGGCCGAAGATACGCAGTATTTT. Translating it yields CASSPTLRAEDTQYF. Complete variable domain (other parts from reference TRBV9 and TRBJ2-3): DSGVTQTPKHLITATGQRVTLRCSPRSGDLSVYWYQQSLDQGLQFLIQYYNGEERAKGNILERFSAQQFPDLHSELNLSSLELGDSALYFCASSPTLRAEDTQYFGPGTRLTVL.

V and J are TRBV2 and TRBJ2-5, with TRBD2 matching 7 bases. The trim removed 2 bases at V and 5 bases at J, leaving 11 bases unmatched. From germline, CDR1 is SNHLY and CDR2 FYNNEI. This CDR3 is built from 16 residues. The CDR3 reads CASSEILGGPGETQYF. In nucleotides, the CDR3 is TGTGCCAGCAGTGAAATATTGGGAGGGCCTGGTGAGACCCAGTACTTC.

V gene TRBV2 combines with J gene TRBJ1-2, with 12 bases matching TRBD1. The ends lost 6 bases at V and 4 bases at J; junction bases unmatched: 6. There are 15 residues in the CDR3. Looked up from germline, CDR1 is SNHLY and CDR2 is FYNNEI. Written as DNA, the CDR3 is TGTGCCAGCAGAACTCCGGGACAGGGGGCCTATGGCTACACCTTC. The encoded protein is CASRTPGQGAYGYTF.

The chain joins TRBV28 to TRBJ2-1, with D perhaps TRBD2 (5 bases). The V gene lost 5 bases and the J gene lost 0 bases, with 11 bases spanning the gap. The CDR3 has 15 residues. The germline V gene encodes CDR1 MDHEN and CDR2 SYDVKM. The CDR3 DNA reads TGTGCCAGCAGTCTCACTAGTGACTCCTACAATGAGCAGTTCTTC. Protein sequence: CASSLTSDSYNEQFF.

The J gene is TRBJ2-1, the V gene TRBV15; D unresolved. This CDR3 comprises 16 residues. CDR1 is LNHNV and CDR2 is YYDKDF in the germline V gene (reference sequence). V was pared by 0 bases and J by 0 bases, with 9 bases between. CDR3 nucleotide sequence: TGTGCCACCAGCAGAGATGGAGCGAGCTCCTACAATGAGCAGTTCTTC. It is translated as CATSRDGASSYNEQFF.

This clone was recorded a few times. The chain employs TRBV28 and TRBJ1-4; TRBD1 is a possible D gene (6 bases). The germline CDR1 and CDR2 sequences are MDHEN and SYDVKM. The CDR3 is 16 amino acids. V dropped 6 bases and J dropped 0 bases, with 14 bases sitting between them. CDR3 DNA: TGTGCCAGCAGCTCGGACAGTTTTGCAACTAATGAAAAACTGTTTTTT. The encoded protein is CASSSDSFATNEKLFF.

The rearrangement links TRBV6-5 to TRBJ2-5, with D maybe TRBD1 (6 bases). The DNA end lines up better with TRBJ2-7; the J call may be wrong. The CDR3 has 14 amino acids. CDR1 and CDR2 (germline): MNHEY, SVGAGI. The CDR3 DNA reads TGTGCCAGCAGTTCGCTACAGGGCTCCTACGAGCAGTACTTC. This codes for CASSSLQGSYEQYF.

This clone appeared a single time. The DNA for the CDR3 is TGTGCCTGGATAAGTGACTACGCCTCGGGGGTTACTGAAGCTTTCTTT. Translation gives CAWISDYASGVTEAFF. The rearrangement joins TRBV30 to TRBJ1-1; a possible D gene is TRBD1 (5 bases). The germline V and J ends were trimmed by 4 bases and 5 bases, with 23 bases remaining between them. Germline V gives CDR1 GTSNPN, CDR2 SVGIG (reference sequence). This CDR3 contains 16 residues.

This clone has only one observation. The chain is built from TRBV28 and TRBJ2-1, with 9 bases lining up with TRBD1. Germline CDR1 MDHEN, CDR2 SYDVKM. This CDR3 contains 16 residues. The trim removed 3 bases at V and 9 bases at J, leaving 12 bases unmatched. The chain's CDR3 is CASSFIGTGTRSEQFF. The CDR3 DNA sequence: TGTGCCAGCAGTTTTATCGGGACAGGGACGCGCAGTGAGCAGTTCTTC.

The V and J genes are TRBV6-1 and TRBJ2-5; perhaps TRBD1 as D (5 bases). Matching the DNA end better, TRBJ2-7 makes the J call doubtful. CDR3 length: 13 residues. From germline, CDR1 is MNHNS and CDR2 SASEGT. CDR3 amino acids: CASSTQGSYEQYF. CDR3 bases: TGTGCCAGCAGTACTCAGGGTTCCTACGAGCAGTACTTC.

J is TRBJ2-7 and V is TRBV11-2, with 7 bases matching TRBD2. Germline V lookup: CDR1 SGHAT, CDR2 FQNNGV. This CDR3 has 15 amino acids. J lost 5 bases, V lost 0 bases, and 7 bases had no gene match. This CDR3 reads CASSLDWGTNHEQYF. The DNA of the CDR3 is TGTGCCAGCAGCTTAGATTGGGGGACTAACCACGAGCAGTACTTC.

In regard to this clone: Within the sample, other DNA sequences also encode this same CDR3. The V gene is TRBV29-1, the J gene TRBJ1-2, with 7 bases identical to TRBD1. V gave up 3 bases and J gave up 2 bases; unmatched junction bases: 6. The CDR3 spans 14 residues. Germline-derived CDR1 and CDR2 are SQVTM and ANQGSEA. CDR3: CSVEGRGLNYGYTF. In DNA, the CDR3 is TGCAGCGTTGAGGGTAGGGGGCTGAACTATGGCTACACCTTC.

In regard to this clone: The sample has other DNA sequences that encode this CDR3 too. The CDR3 is CAWRTGQGGHSPLHF. The DNA of the CDR3 is TGTGCCTGGAGGACGGGGCAGGGGGGACATTCACCCCTCCACTTT. The gene calls are TRBV30 and TRBJ1-6, with 7 bases lining up with TRBD1. The V gene end was trimmed by 3 bases and the J gene end by 8 bases; junction bases not matched to a gene: 10. Germline values: CDR1 GTSNPN, CDR2 SVGIG (reference sequence). This CDR3 is built from 15 residues.

This clone has a single count. The chain combines TRBV6-5 with TRBJ2-7; 7 bases are shared with TRBD1. The trim removed 5 bases at V and 6 bases at J, leaving 10 bases unmatched. The CDR3 runs to 14 residues. Germline CDR1 and CDR2: MNHEY and SVGAGI. DNA of the CDR3: TGTGCCAGCAGTCCCGGGACAGCCCCGGGCGAGCAGTACTTC. It codes for CASSPGTAPGEQYF.

The chain joins TRBV4-3 to TRBJ1-2, with a tentative D call TRBD1 (6 bases). Germline-derived CDR1 and CDR2 are LGHNA and YSLEER. Trimming cost V 4 bases and J 3 bases, with 18 bases left between them. The CDR3 loop spans 16 amino acids. CDR3 nucleotides: TGCGCCAGCAGCCCGGGCGAGGGGGGGGCGTACTATGGCTACACCTTC. This codes for CASSPGEGGAYYGYTF.

This clone was counted a few times. V usage is TRBV27 and J usage is TRBJ2-1; a possible D gene is TRBD1 (6 bases). Trimming shortened V by 0 bases and J by 0 bases, and 24 bases separated the two germline ends. The CDR3 length is 21 residues. CDR1 MNHEY and CDR2 SMNVEV come from the germline V gene (reference sequence). The CDR3 DNA reads TGTGCCAGCAGTTTATCGTCTGGGGGTAGGGGGATATTACACTCCTACAATGAGCAGTTCTTC. This gives the protein CASSLSSGGRGILHSYNEQFF.

In this sample, this clone turned up a few times. The rearrangement joins TRBV18 to TRBJ2-2; 11 nucleotides agree with TRBD1. This CDR3 has 15 residues. Looked up from germline, CDR1 is KGHSH and CDR2 is LQKENI. The V gene end was trimmed by 5 bases and the J gene end by 4 bases; junction bases not matched to a gene: 3. The CDR3 bases are TGTGCCAGCTCAGCCGGACAGGGGGCCACCGGGGAGCTGTTTTTT. As protein: CASSAGQGATGELFF.